This entry is about one T cell receptor (beta chain). V trimming: 4 bases; J trimming: 5 bases; junction bases outside the gene matches: 2. Germline V gene sequence: CDR1 SGHDN, CDR2 FVKESK. The CDR3 runs to 12 residues. This entry is derived from a study of blood T cell repertoires in COVID-19. This table comes from immunoSEQ multiplex PCR, and its TCRdb copy is limited to in-frame clones, with some not included. This sample has some 180,000 clones, with around 80% found just once. J is TRBJ2-7 and V is TRBV14, with 7 bases matching TRBD1. The sequenced sample was PBMCs or T cells enriched from blood (not recorded which). The TCR comes from a woman in her 70s in a cohort exposed to, infected with or recovered from COVID-19 (not recorded which). The DNA for the CDR3 is TGTGCCAGCAGCCGACAGGGACACGAGCAGTACTTC. This gives the protein CASSRQGHEQYF. The full variable domain, its missing parts supplied by reference TRBV14 and TRBJ2-7, is EAGVTQFPSHSVIEKGQTVTLRCDPISGHDNLYWYRRVMGKEIKFLLHFVKESKQDESGMPNNRFLAERTGGTYSTLKVQPAELEDSGVYFCASSRQGHEQYFGPGTRLTVT.